These T cell receptor beta chains were read from a single sample in a study of control samples from healthy donors and cancer patients. Profiled with immunoSEQ multiplex PCR; TCRdb holds only in-frame clones, not every one. The sample yields some 190,000 clones, around 90% seen once. Sequenced sample: blood. Receptor source: a man aged 25 to 45 in good health. CDR3s leave out the opening cysteine and the closing phenylalanine or tryptophan.

J: TRBJ2-1
V: TRBV29-1
CDR3: SVLTESPWLGEQF

J: TRBJ1-2
V: TRBV30
CDR3: AWSLGPTRGYT

J: TRBJ1-6
V: TRBV7-9
CDR3: ASSITGAGNSPLH

J: TRBJ2-7
V: TRBV5-5
CDR3: ASSLAVGGHEQY

J: TRBJ1-4
V: TRBV3-1/TRBV3-2
CDR3: ASSQEGQGGATNEKLF

J: TRBJ2-7
V: TRBV7-2
CDR3: ASSLRAGAGSYEQY

J: TRBJ2-1
V: TRBV11-2
CDR3: ASSLVGTRGSYNEQF

J: TRBJ1-4
V: TRBV7-9
CDR3: ASSLSLGGPNEKLF

J: TRBJ2-3
V: TRBV4-2
CDR3: ASSQEGAGGTDTQY

J: TRBJ2-3
V: TRBV2
CDR3: ASSDSNVVTDTQY

J: TRBJ1-1
V: TRBV19
CDR3: ASSMGQGTKAF

J: TRBJ1-6
V: TRBV6-5
CDR3: ASRGGPGGSPLH

J: TRBJ1-2
V: TRBV2
CDR3: ASSEETSNYGYT

J: TRBJ2-3
V: TRBV18
CDR3: ASSPLGLAGARTDTQY

J: TRBJ2-5
V: TRBV5-1
CDR3: ASSPRAGGSETQY

J: TRBJ2-2
V: TRBV5-1
CDR3: ASSLVQVSTGELF

J: TRBJ1-1
V: TRBV28
CDR3: ASSLNGRVANTEAF

J: TRBJ1-2
V: TRBV5-1
CDR3: ASSSGRQGTDYGYT

J: TRBJ2-1
V: TRBV18
CDR3: ASSLNPLAGGNEQF

J: TRBJ2-3
V: TRBV10-1
CDR3: ASSAASVRDTQY

J: TRBJ2-1
V: TRBV12-3/TRBV12-4
CDR3: ASSFPGGGVPF

J: TRBJ1-6
V: TRBV4-1
CDR3: ASSQLVSPPLDSPLH

J: TRBJ1-3
V: TRBV18
CDR3: ASSPDAGTSGNTIY

J: TRBJ1-5
V: TRBV7-3
CDR3: ASRVVEAQH

J: TRBJ1-1
V: TRBV3-1/TRBV3-2
CDR3: ASSQESAGVPEAF

J: TRBJ1-5
V: TRBV12-5
CDR3: ASGLAHDSNQPQH

J: TRBJ1-1
V: TRBV7-3
CDR3: ASSFGTGDTEAF

J: TRBJ2-1
V: TRBV9
CDR3: AGPISLREQF

J: TRBJ2-6
V: TRBV23-1
CDR3: ASSPPGTANSGANVLT

J: TRBJ2-7
V: TRBV2
CDR3: ASSPIYEQY

J: TRBJ2-1
V: TRBV11-2
CDR3: ASSLEGLAAHNEQF

J: TRBJ1-1
V: TRBV25-1
CDR3: ASSEWGGGNTEAF

J: TRBJ2-3
V: TRBV4-2
CDR3: ASSQDPGAGTDTQY

J: TRBJ1-2
V: TRBV6-5
CDR3: ASSREDLYGYT

J: TRBJ1-2
V: TRBV7-2
CDR3: ASSPPRGGGIYGYT

J: TRBJ1-2
V: TRBV30
CDR3: AWSGGTGPYGYT

J: TRBJ1-2
V: TRBV7-6
CDR3: ASSLEIGVAYGYT

J: TRBJ2-7
V: TRBV2
CDR3: ASRGQTLYYEQY

J: TRBJ2-2
V: TRBV5-1
CDR3: ASSVGVRGTGELF

J: TRBJ2-1
V: TRBV20-1
CDR3: SASARSVTRRNEQF

J: TRBJ1-3
V: TRBV7-9
CDR3: ASRQESSGNTIY

J: TRBJ2-4
V: TRBV3-1/TRBV3-2
CDR3: ASSRGQGGIQY

J: TRBJ2-7
V: TRBV5-1
CDR3: ASSADRVGYEQY

J: TRBJ1-3
V: TRBV5-1
CDR3: ASSPDSALNTIY

J: TRBJ1-1
V: TRBV4-2
CDR3: ASSQDRTGEAF

J: TRBJ1-1
V: TRBV7-3
CDR3: ASSLFDRGPDTEAF

J: TRBJ2-2
V: TRBV6-5
CDR3: ASSYDTSNTGELF

J: TRBJ1-4
V: TRBV11-2
CDR3: ASSRGTGVNEKLF

J: TRBJ1-2
V: TRBV5-1
CDR3: ASSLGDRTYGYT

J: TRBJ2-1
V: TRBV5-1
CDR3: ASSLIRGNEQF

J: TRBJ2-3
V: TRBV5-8
CDR3: ASSLDRGYTDTQY

J: TRBJ1-2
V: TRBV7-9
CDR3: ASSLARPRGNLLYGYT

J: TRBJ1-4
V: TRBV5-1
CDR3: ASSLDHRGAGEKLF

J: TRBJ1-1
V: TRBV5-6
CDR3: ASSFLHTEAF

J: TRBJ1-6
V: TRBV11-2
CDR3: ASSLTRGRGYNSPLH

J: TRBJ1-2
V: TRBV2
CDR3: ASSEGGGVYGYT

J: TRBJ2-2
V: TRBV3-1/TRBV3-2
CDR3: ASSPGWAGELF

J: TRBJ1-1
V: TRBV9
CDR3: ASSTTDRDGEAF

J: TRBJ2-3
V: TRBV18
CDR3: ASSQGTGTTDTQY